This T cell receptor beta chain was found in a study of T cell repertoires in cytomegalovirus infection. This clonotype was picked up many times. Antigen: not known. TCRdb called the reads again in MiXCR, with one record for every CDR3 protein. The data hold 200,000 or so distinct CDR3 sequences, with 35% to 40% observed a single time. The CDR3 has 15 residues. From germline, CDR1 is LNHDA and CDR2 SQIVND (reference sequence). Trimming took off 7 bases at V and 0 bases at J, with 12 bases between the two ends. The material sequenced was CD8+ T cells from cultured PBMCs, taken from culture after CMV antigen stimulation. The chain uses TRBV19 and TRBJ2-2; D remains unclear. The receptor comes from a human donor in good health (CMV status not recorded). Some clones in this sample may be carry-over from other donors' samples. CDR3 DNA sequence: TGTGCCAGTATGAAGGGTATCGCGAACACCGGGGAGCTGTTTTTT. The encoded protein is CASMKGIANTGELFF.